Each of the 18 T cell receptor beta chains below was sequenced from the same sample in a study of blood T cell repertoires in COVID-19. The table came from immunoSEQ multiplex PCR; TCRdb's copy has only in-frame clones and leaves some out. The profile shows roughly 130,000 clones, 79% of them singletons. Sequencing input: peripheral blood. The source of these receptors is a man aged 60 to 69 with acute or convalescent COVID-19.

The chain links TRBV7-3 to TRBJ2-7; D is possibly TRBD2 (5 bases). Germline values: CDR1 SGHTA, CDR2 FQGTGA. Deletions cut 4 bases from V and 6 bases from J, with 13 bases between. This CDR3 is 13 amino acids long. This chain's CDR3 is CASSSHFAGEQYF. The CDR3 nucleotides read TGTGCCAGCAGCTCCCATTTCGCGGGCGAGCAGTACTTC.

The chain links TRBV7-9 to TRBJ2-7; weak D call: TRBD1 (6 bases). CDR3 length equals 14 residues. Trimming cost V 4 bases and J 3 bases, with 13 bases left between them. Germline V CDR1 and CDR2: SEHNR, FQNEAQ (reference sequence). The CDR3, as DNA: TGTGCCAGCAGCTCAGAAATGACAGGCTACGAGCAGTACTTC. Translation gives CASSSEMTGYEQYF.

This clone has a handful of counts. This chain links TRBV6-6 with TRBJ2-2; maybe TRBD1 (5 bases). Trimming pared 7 bases from V and 4 bases from J, leaving 10 bases between. The CDR3 totals 13 residues. Germline V gene lookup returns CDR1 MNHNY and CDR2 SVGAGI (reference sequence). Here the CDR3 reads CASINRRTGELFF. As DNA, the CDR3 is TGTGCCAGCATCAACAGGCGCACCGGGGAGCTGTTTTTT.

The chain is built from TRBV7-3 and TRBJ2-2; TRBD1 aligns across 9 bases. This CDR3 is 16 amino acids long. Germline V CDR1 and CDR2: SGHTA, FQGTGA. The V segment lost 5 bases and the J segment 1 base; nucleotides outside the gene matches: 5. As DNA, the CDR3 is TGTGCCAGCAGCCGTACGGGACAGGGGAACACCGGGGAGCTGTTTTTT. It translates to CASSRTGQGNTGELFF.

This clone was counted between two and nine times. The chain uses TRBV4-1 and TRBJ1-1; possibly TRBD1 for D (6 bases). The CDR3 consists of 16 residues. The germline V gene encodes CDR1 MGHRA and CDR2 YSYEKL. V lost 0 bases and J lost 7, with 18 bases in between. This chain's CDR3 is CASSQDNRARLGEAFF. The CDR3 region has the DNA TGCGCCAGCAGCCAAGATAACAGGGCCCGGCTGGGTGAAGCTTTCTTT.

V gene TRBV9 combines with J gene TRBJ2-6; 8 nucleotides line up with TRBD1. V lost 0 bases to trimming and J lost 0 bases; unmatched junction nucleotides: 14. CDR1 and CDR2 (germline): SGDLS, YYNGEE. There are 21 residues in the CDR3. Here the CDR3 DNA reads TGTGCCAGCAGCGTAGCTACGGGGGACAGGAGGAAAAGCTCTGGGGCCAACGTCCTGACTTTC. Translation: CASSVATGDRRKSSGANVLTF.

V is TRBV5-1 and J is TRBJ1-5; D remains unclear. This CDR3 comprises 13 residues. Trimming cost V 0 bases and J 5 bases, with 6 bases left between them. Germline V lookup: CDR1 SGHRS, CDR2 YFSETQ. DNA of the CDR3: TGCGCCAGCAGCTTGGGACAAGATCAGCCCCAGCATTTT. This sequence encodes CASSLGQDQPQHF.

The chain employs TRBV19 and TRBJ1-1; TRBD1 is a possible D gene (5 bases). The CDR3 length is 11 residues. V lost 0 bases to trimming and J lost 12 bases, with 8 bases between them. CDR1 is LNHDA, CDR2 SQIVND, per germline (reference sequence). CDR3 amino acids: CASSIDRVSFF. As DNA, the CDR3 is TGTGCCAGTAGTATAGACAGGGTTTCTTTCTTT.

The chain combines TRBV27 with TRBJ2-1, with a tentative D call TRBD1 (5 bases). This CDR3 comprises 16 residues. Germline V gene lookup returns CDR1 MNHEY and CDR2 SMNVEV (reference sequence). V was trimmed by 5 bases and J by 5 bases, leaving 19 bases between them. CDR3 DNA sequence: TGTGCCAGCAGTGGGGCTGGGGTTCCTACCAACAATGAGCAGTTCTTC. This sequence encodes CASSGAGVPTNNEQFF.

J is TRBJ1-3 and V is TRBV9, with TRBD1 matching over 9 bases. Germline-derived CDR1 and CDR2 are SGDLS and YYNGEE. This CDR3 has 15 amino acids. V lost 3 bases and J lost 6; bases outside the gene matches: 7. The CDR3 DNA is TGTGCCAGCAGCGGGGACAGGGTTCAGGAAAACACCATATATTTT. The encoded protein is CASSGDRVQENTIYF.

The chain uses TRBV18 and TRBJ2-3; 8 bases are a match to TRBD1. V was clipped by 3 bases and J by 2 bases; unmatched bases: 4. The CDR3 has 15 residues. The germline gives CDR1 KGHSH, CDR2 LQKENI. CDR3 nucleotides: TGTGCCAGCTCACCGACAGGGGCCCCCACAGATACGCAGTATTTT. Encoded protein: CASSPTGAPTDTQYF.

A single count supports this clone. The chain employs TRBV27 and TRBJ1-4; no firm D call. V lost 2 bases to trimming and J lost 0 bases, with 10 bases between them. Germline CDR1 and CDR2: MNHEY and SMNVEV (reference sequence). The CDR3 runs 16 residues. In DNA form, the CDR3 reads TGTGCCAGCAGTTTAACCCCTAGTGCAACTAATGAAAAACTGTTTTTT. Translated: CASSLTPSATNEKLFF.

This clone occurred once. The chain employs TRBV3-1 (or the pseudogene TRBV3-2) and TRBJ2-5; TRBD2 is a possible D gene (6 bases). CDR3 length: 15 amino acids. Germline V gene data show CDR1 as LGHDT and CDR2 as YNNKEL (reference sequence). The V gene lost 0 bases and the J gene lost 5 bases, with 13 bases spanning the gap. The CDR3 DNA sequence: TGTGCCAGCAGCCAAGACGGGACTCCACGGGAGACCCAGTACTTC. Translation: CASSQDGTPRETQYF.

This chain links TRBV10-3 with TRBJ2-7; D remains ambiguous. CDR3 length equals 13 residues. Germline V gene lookup returns CDR1 ENHRY and CDR2 SYGVKD. Trimming took off 8 bases at V and 2 bases at J, with 13 bases between the two ends. Here the CDR3 DNA reads TGTGCCATCTCCCGACTTGAAACCTACGAGCAGTACTTC. Protein: CAISRLETYEQYF.

This clone has a single count. The chain recombines TRBV7-2 with TRBJ2-1, with 13 positions matching TRBD2. The CDR3 runs to 16 residues. V shed 3 bases and J 6 bases; nucleotides not matched to a gene: 5. Germline V lookup: CDR1 SGHTA, CDR2 FQGNSA. The DNA of the CDR3 is TGTGCCAGCAGCTTGACCGGGACTAGCGGGATCAATGAGCAGTTCTTC. Translating it yields CASSLTGTSGINEQFF.

This clone was counted once. The chain links TRBV4-3 to TRBJ2-7; the D is unclear. The ends were cut back, 1 base at V and 2 bases at J, with 9 bases in the middle. Germline loops: CDR1 LGHNA, CDR2 YSLEER. The CDR3 has 14 amino acids. DNA of the CDR3: TGCGCCAGCAGCCAAGTTCTCGGAGCCTACGAGCAGTACTTC. Translated, it gives CASSQVLGAYEQYF.

The chain uses TRBV9 and TRBJ1-2; TRBD1 is a possible D gene (6 bases). The V gene's germline CDR1 is SGDLS and CDR2 YYNGEE. The CDR3 covers 14 residues. The V end was cut by 0 bases, the J end by 7 bases, with 13 bases between. The CDR3 DNA reads TGTGCCAGCAGCGTAGCCCAGGGGATCGGTGGCTACACCTTC. Protein product: CASSVAQGIGGYTF.

The chain links TRBV5-4 to TRBJ2-1; TRBD2 agrees at 7 bases. From germline, CDR1 is SGHNT and CDR2 YYREEE (reference sequence). V lost 7 bases to trimming and J lost 7 bases; unmatched junction nucleotides: 8. The length of the CDR3 is 13 residues. The CDR3 spells CASRELARNEQFF. The CDR3 region has the DNA TGTGCCAGCCGGGAACTAGCGAGGAATGAGCAGTTCTTC.